Below are 25 T cell receptor beta chains sequenced from a single sample in a study of T cell changes during pregnancy in multiple sclerosis. TCRdb's table, derived via immunoSEQ multiplex PCR, lists solely in-frame clones and lacks some. The sample lists about 36,000 clones; about 90% were seen once. Material: CD4+ T cells from peripheral blood mononuclear cells, obtained after pregnancy. Source of these receptors: a female donor with multiple sclerosis, enrolled in a pregnancy study.

This clone came up a few times. This CDR3 fails to terminate in the conserved phenylalanine or tryptophan, so it likely reflects a read error. Because the CDR3's place on the DNA is in doubt, the DNA is left out and the CDR3 is given as listed by TCRdb. The CDR3 loop reads CARIQSGQLFVDSLRSS. V is TRBV5-3 and J is TRBJ2-4; the table assigns TRBD1, which was not confirmed against the DNA. TRBV5-3 is given ORF status, its function remaining uncertain. The CDR3 totals 17 residues, both ends included.

The chain employs TRBV7-3 and TRBJ2-5; no clear D gene. The CDR3 length is 13 residues. CDR1 SGHTA and CDR2 FQGTGA come from the germline V gene. V gave up 4 bases and J gave up 1 base, with 7 bases separating them. CDR3 region: CASSSVAQETQYF. DNA for the CDR3: TGTGCCAGCAGCTCGGTCGCCCAAGAGACCCAGTACTTC.

The chain couples TRBV7-9 to TRBJ1-6, with TRBD1 as a possible D gene (5 bases). Trimming left V 3 bases short and J 8 bases short, with 8 bases between. Germline lookup yields CDR1 SEHNR and CDR2 FQNEAQ (reference sequence). CDR3 length: 13 residues. CDR3 loop: CASSLEGHSPLHF. The CDR3 coding sequence is TGTGCCAGCAGCTTGGAGGGGCATTCACCCCTCCACTTT.

The rearrangement joins TRBV6-1 to TRBJ2-7, with a possible D match to TRBD1 (5 bases). Trimming cost V 1 base and J 2 bases, with 18 bases left between them. CDR1 and CDR2 (germline): MNHNS, SASEGT. CDR3 length equals 17 residues. CDR3 residues: CASSEGEGAPGAYEQYF. The CDR3 DNA sequence: TGTGCCAGCAGTGAAGGGGAAGGGGCCCCTGGCGCCTACGAGCAGTACTTC.

The genes are TRBV7-2 and TRBJ1-1; D gene ambiguous. Germline V gives CDR1 SGHTA, CDR2 FQGNSA. The CDR3 extends over 14 amino acids. The V gene lost 5 bases and the J gene lost 1 base, with 11 bases spanning the gap. CDR3 DNA sequence: TGTGCCAGCAGCCCTCGACACCAGAACACTGAAGCTTTCTTT. Its protein product is CASSPRHQNTEAFF.

This chain joins TRBV5-6 and TRBJ1-3, with D tentatively TRBD1 (6 bases). This CDR3 is built from 18 residues. Germline CDR1 is SGHDT and CDR2 is YYEEEE. Trimming cost V 1 base and J 4 bases, with 21 bases left between them. This CDR3 reads CASSLLDRASGDGNTIYF. Here the CDR3 DNA reads TGTGCCAGCAGCTTGTTAGACCGCGCTTCAGGGGACGGAAACACCATATATTTT.

This chain connects TRBV6-5 to TRBJ2-1; the match to TRBD2 covers 12 bases. The CDR3 consists of 14 residues. Per germline, CDR1 MNHEY and CDR2 SVGAGI. V lost 6 bases and J lost 7; bases outside the gene matches: 4. Here the CDR3 reads CASSRTSGRNEQFF. CDR3 coding DNA: TGTGCCAGCAGCCGAACTAGCGGGAGGAATGAGCAGTTCTTC.

V and J are TRBV18 and TRBJ1-4; D may be TRBD1 (6 bases). The V and J ends lost 3 bases and 4 bases respectively, with 15 bases between them. The CDR3 covers 16 residues. CDR1 and CDR2 from the germline V gene are KGHSH and LQKENI. The CDR3 DNA is TGTGCCAGCTCACCCGCGACAGGCGTATTTAATGAAAAACTGTTTTTT. Protein: CASSPATGVFNEKLFF.

The V and J genes are TRBV30 and TRBJ1-1; a weak D match, TRBD1 (6 bases). The CDR3 extends over 11 amino acids. V was pared by 7 bases and J by 7 bases, with 13 bases between. Germline assignment: CDR1 GTSNPN and CDR2 SVGIG (reference sequence). The CDR3 here is CASKGGVEAFF. The DNA of the CDR3 is TGTGCCTCAAAGGGGGGGGTTGAAGCTTTCTTT.

This chain joins TRBV7-9 and TRBJ1-2; D remains unclear. Germline values: CDR1 SEHNR, CDR2 FQNEAQ (reference sequence). Between the trimmed V and J ends, which lost 3 bases and 3 bases, there was a span of 20 bases. This CDR3 spans 17 amino acids. This CDR3 is CASSFPRGTALDYGYTF. DNA for the CDR3: TGTGCCAGCAGCTTCCCACGGGGTACGGCACTCGACTATGGCTACACCTTC.

The chain combines TRBV30 with TRBJ2-7, with 7 bases aligning to TRBD2. CDR1 is GTSNPN, CDR2 SVGIG, per germline (reference sequence). Trimming at V came to 0 bases and at J to 9 bases, leaving 11 bases not matched to a gene. CDR3 length: 14 amino acids. CDR3 DNA sequence: TGTGCCTGGAGTGTACTAGCACTCCGGACTAGGCAGTACTTC. It codes for CAWSVLALRTRQYF.

This clone showed up just a few times. This sequence joins TRBV7-3 and TRBJ2-3; the match to TRBD2 covers 11 bases. Germline loops: CDR1 SGHTA, CDR2 FQGTGA. CDR3 length: 15 residues. V dropped 5 bases and J dropped 5; count of bases not matched to a gene: 6. CDR3 region: CASSRGGTSGDTQYF. CDR3 in DNA: TGTGCCAGCAGCCGGGGGGGGACTAGCGGAGATACGCAGTATTTT.

A single count supports this clone. The chain employs TRBV4-1 and TRBJ2-2; D is possibly TRBD1 (5 bases). The CDR3 contains 16 residues. From germline, CDR1 is MGHRA and CDR2 YSYEKL. V was clipped by 0 bases and J by 4 bases, with 12 bases between them. CDR3 DNA sequence: TGCGCCAGCAGCCAAGACGGACACCCGATCACCGGGGAGCTGTTTTTT. Its protein product is CASSQDGHPITGELFF.

The chain has TRBV2 and TRBJ2-7; maybe TRBD1 (6 bases). The V end was cut by 5 bases, the J end by 5 bases, with 16 bases between. The CDR3 has 14 amino acids. Germline V lookup: CDR1 SNHLY, CDR2 FYNNEI. The CDR3 loop is CASSTNAQGNEQYF. In nucleotides, the CDR3 is TGTGCCAGCAGTACAAATGCTCAGGGGAACGAGCAGTACTTC.

The rearrangement uses TRBV7-9 and TRBJ1-3; D gene ambiguous. CDR1 and CDR2 from the germline V gene are SEHNR and FQNEAQ (reference sequence). This CDR3 is 15 amino acids long. V lost 5 bases and J 2 bases, leaving 13 bases between the germline ends. CDR3 sequence: CASSQADLPGNTIYF. CDR3 DNA sequence: TGTGCCAGCAGCCAGGCGGACTTACCTGGAAACACCATATATTTT.

This clone was detected only a few times. This sequence joins TRBV6-5 and TRBJ1-6; the D gene is possibly TRBD1 (6 bases). V lost 6 bases, J lost 6 bases, and 15 bases lay in between. This CDR3 is built from 15 residues. The germline V gene encodes CDR1 MNHEY and CDR2 SVGAGI. CDR3 amino acids: CASRPPGVGNSPLHF. The CDR3 DNA reads as TGTGCCAGCAGACCCCCAGGGGTGGGTAATTCACCCCTCCACTTT.

V and J are TRBV5-1 and TRBJ2-3; D is unclear. Per the germline V gene, CDR1 is SGHRS and CDR2 is YFSETQ. The CDR3 totals 11 residues. V lost 4 bases and J lost 2, with 2 bases in between. The CDR3 sequence: CASSLTDTQYF. The CDR3 nucleotides are TGCGCCAGCAGCCTCACAGATACGCAGTATTTT.

J is TRBJ2-2 and V is TRBV9; tentatively, D is TRBD2 (6 bases). The V end lost 2 bases, the J end lost 4 bases, and 9 bases lay between the germline ends. This CDR3 comprises 14 residues. Looked up from germline, CDR1 is SGDLS and CDR2 is YYNGEE. This chain's CDR3 is CASSVGGSTGELFF. The CDR3 nucleotides are TGTGCCAGCAGCGTGGGGGGTAGCACCGGGGAGCTGTTTTTT.

The CDR3 is CASIRGGGGANVLTF. For the CDR3, the DNA is TGTGCCAGCATTCGGGGGGGCGGCGGGGCCAACGTCCTGACTTTC. The chain recombines TRBV2 with TRBJ2-6; 8 nucleotides agree with TRBD2. J lost 4 bases, V lost 7 bases, and 6 bases had no gene match. Germline values: CDR1 SNHLY, CDR2 FYNNEI. The CDR3 consists of 15 residues.

The chain couples TRBV9 to TRBJ1-1; tentative D call: TRBD1 (6 bases). Germline V gives CDR1 SGDLS, CDR2 YYNGEE. Trimming pared 3 bases from V and 7 bases from J, leaving 16 bases between. This CDR3 is built from 14 residues. This CDR3 reads CASSAGGGPVEAFF. In DNA, the CDR3 is TGTGCCAGCAGCGCCGGGGGGGGCCCGGTTGAAGCTTTCTTT. Complete variable domain (other parts from reference TRBV9 and TRBJ1-1): DSGVTQTPKHLITATGQRVTLRCSPRSGDLSVYWYQQSLDQGLQFLIQYYNGEERAKGNILERFSAQQFPDLHSELNLSSLELGDSALYFCASSAGGGPVEAFFGQGTRLTVV.

This clone has only a few counts. The gene calls are TRBV19 and TRBJ2-4; TRBD1 matches at 7 bases. CDR1 and CDR2 from the germline V gene are LNHDA and SQIVND (reference sequence). The V segment lost 2 bases and the J segment 7 bases; nucleotides outside the gene matches: 8. This CDR3 has 15 amino acids. In DNA form, the CDR3 reads TGTGCCAGTAGTATATTGAGTTCAGGGGGTAACATTCAGTACTTC. It is translated as CASSILSSGGNIQYF.

The chain links TRBV7-6 to TRBJ2-3; D is ambiguous. Germline values: CDR1 SGHVS, CDR2 FNYEAQ. The V gene lost 7 bases and the J gene lost 2 bases, with 19 bases spanning the gap. The CDR3 runs to 16 residues. CDR3 bases: TGTGCCAGCAAAGAGGCCGCCGGCATCCCCACAGATACGCAGTATTTT. It translates to CASKEAAGIPTDTQYF.

The V gene is TRBV2, the J gene TRBJ1-5; TRBD1 matches at 9 bases. This CDR3 contains 15 residues. Per germline, CDR1 SNHLY and CDR2 FYNNEI. With 1 base clipped from V and 5 bases from J, the junction kept 3 bases outside the gene matches. The CDR3 nucleotides read TGTGCCAGCAGTGAAGAACAGGGGGCCTATCAGCCCCAGCATTTT. Encoded protein: CASSEEQGAYQPQHF.

V usage is TRBV15 and J usage is TRBJ1-5; TRBD1 aligns across 9 bases. The V and J ends lost 5 bases and 8 bases, in that order; junction bases with no gene match: 4. Germline CDR1 is LNHNV and CDR2 is YYDKDF (reference sequence). The CDR3 runs 13 residues. The CDR3 is CATSPGQGKPQHF. The CDR3 DNA sequence: TGTGCCACCAGCCCGGGACAGGGCAAGCCCCAGCATTTT. Filled out from reference TRBV15 and TRBJ1-5, the complete variable domain reads DAMVIQNPRYQVTQFGKPVTLSCSQTLNHNVMYWYQQKSSQAPKLLFHYYDKDFNNEADTPDNFQSRRPNTSFCFLDIRSPGLGDTAMYLCATSPGQGKPQHFGDGTRLSIL.

The chain couples TRBV10-3 to TRBJ2-1, with 12 bases lining up with TRBD2. V was pared by 4 bases and J by 5 bases, with 9 bases of the junction left unmatched. Germline V gives CDR1 ENHRY, CDR2 SYGVKD. This CDR3 is 17 amino acids long. CDR3 in amino acids: CAISVSSGRARNNEQFF. In DNA, the CDR3 is TGTGCCATCAGTGTATCTAGCGGGAGGGCCAGAAACAATGAGCAGTTCTTC.